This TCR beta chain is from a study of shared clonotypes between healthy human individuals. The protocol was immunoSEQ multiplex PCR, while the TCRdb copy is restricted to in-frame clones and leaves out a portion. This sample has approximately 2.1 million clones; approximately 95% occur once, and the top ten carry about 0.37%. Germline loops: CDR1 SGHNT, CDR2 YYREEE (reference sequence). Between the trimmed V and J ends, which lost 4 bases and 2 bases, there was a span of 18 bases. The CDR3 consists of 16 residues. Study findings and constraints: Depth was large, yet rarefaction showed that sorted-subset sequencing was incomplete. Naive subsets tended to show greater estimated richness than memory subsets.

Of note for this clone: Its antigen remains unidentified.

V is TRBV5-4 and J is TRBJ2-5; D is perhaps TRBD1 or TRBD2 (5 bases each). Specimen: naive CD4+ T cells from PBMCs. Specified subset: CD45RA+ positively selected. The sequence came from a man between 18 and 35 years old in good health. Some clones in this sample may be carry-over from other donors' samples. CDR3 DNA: TGTGCCAGCAGCCTACCCGGGACGGAGAATCAAGAGACCCAGTACTTC. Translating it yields CASSLPGTENQETQYF.